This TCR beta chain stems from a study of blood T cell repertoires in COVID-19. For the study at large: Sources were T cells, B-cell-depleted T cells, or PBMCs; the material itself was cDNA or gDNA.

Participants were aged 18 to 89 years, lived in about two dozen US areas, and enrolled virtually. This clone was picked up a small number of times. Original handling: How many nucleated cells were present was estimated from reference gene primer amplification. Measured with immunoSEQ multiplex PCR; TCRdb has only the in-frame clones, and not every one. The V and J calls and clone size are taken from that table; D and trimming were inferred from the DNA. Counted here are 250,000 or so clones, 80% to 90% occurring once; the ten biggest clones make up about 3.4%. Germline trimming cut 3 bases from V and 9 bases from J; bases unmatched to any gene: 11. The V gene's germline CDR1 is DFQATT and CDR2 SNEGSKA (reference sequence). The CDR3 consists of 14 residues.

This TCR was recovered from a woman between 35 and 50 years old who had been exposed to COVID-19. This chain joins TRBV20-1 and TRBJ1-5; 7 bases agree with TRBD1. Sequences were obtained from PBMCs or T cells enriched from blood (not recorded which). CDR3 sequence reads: CSASGDSARAPQHF. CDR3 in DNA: TGCAGTGCTAGTGGGGACAGCGCCCGGGCGCCCCAGCATTTT.